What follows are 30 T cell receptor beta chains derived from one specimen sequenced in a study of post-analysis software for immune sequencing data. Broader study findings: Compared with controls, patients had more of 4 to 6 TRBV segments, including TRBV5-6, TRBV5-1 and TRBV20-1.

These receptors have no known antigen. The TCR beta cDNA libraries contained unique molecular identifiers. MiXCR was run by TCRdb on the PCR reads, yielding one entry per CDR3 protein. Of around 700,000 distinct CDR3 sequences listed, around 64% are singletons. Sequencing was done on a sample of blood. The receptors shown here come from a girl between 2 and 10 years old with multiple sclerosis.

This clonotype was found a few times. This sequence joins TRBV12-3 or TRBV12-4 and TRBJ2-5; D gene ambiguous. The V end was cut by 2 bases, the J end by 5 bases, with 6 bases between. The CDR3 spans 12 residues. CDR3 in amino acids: CASSLLMETQYF. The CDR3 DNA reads TGTGCCAGCAGTTTATTGATGGAGACCCAGTACTTC.

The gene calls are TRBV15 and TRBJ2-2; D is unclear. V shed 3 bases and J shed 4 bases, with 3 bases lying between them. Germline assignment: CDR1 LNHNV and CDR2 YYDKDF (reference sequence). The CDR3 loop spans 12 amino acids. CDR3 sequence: CATSRVTGELFF. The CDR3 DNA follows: TGTGCCACCAGCAGGGTCACCGGGGAGCTGTTTTTT.

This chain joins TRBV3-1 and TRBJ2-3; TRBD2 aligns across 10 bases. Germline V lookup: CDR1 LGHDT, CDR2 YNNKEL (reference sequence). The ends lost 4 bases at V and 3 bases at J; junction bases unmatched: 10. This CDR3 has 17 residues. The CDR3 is CASSPRGTSELTDTQYF. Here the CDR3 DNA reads TGTGCCAGCAGCCCTCGAGGGACTAGCGAACTGACAGATACGCAGTATTTT.

This CDR3 is CSVANDHSYNEQFF. The DNA for the CDR3 is TGCAGCGTTGCCAACGACCACTCCTACAATGAGCAGTTCTTC. The chain links TRBV29-1 to TRBJ2-1; D is unclear. The germline V gene encodes CDR1 SQVTM and CDR2 ANQGSEA. The V end was cut by 4 bases, the J end by 0 bases, with 10 bases between. CDR3 length equals 14 residues.

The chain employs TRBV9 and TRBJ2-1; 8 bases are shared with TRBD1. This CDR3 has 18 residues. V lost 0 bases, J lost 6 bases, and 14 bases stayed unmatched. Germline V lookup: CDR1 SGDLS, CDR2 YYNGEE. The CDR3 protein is CASSVAQGWGQDSNEQFF. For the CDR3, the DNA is TGTGCCAGCAGCGTAGCTCAGGGGTGGGGACAGGACAGCAATGAGCAGTTCTTC.

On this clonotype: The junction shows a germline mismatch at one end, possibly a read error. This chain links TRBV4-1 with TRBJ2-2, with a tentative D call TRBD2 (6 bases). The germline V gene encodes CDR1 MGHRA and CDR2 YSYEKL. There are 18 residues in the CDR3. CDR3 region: CASGQDSEGIPPGGELFF. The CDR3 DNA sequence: TGCGCCAGCGGCCAAGATTCGGAGGGTATCCCCCCCGGCGGGGAGCTGTTTTTT.

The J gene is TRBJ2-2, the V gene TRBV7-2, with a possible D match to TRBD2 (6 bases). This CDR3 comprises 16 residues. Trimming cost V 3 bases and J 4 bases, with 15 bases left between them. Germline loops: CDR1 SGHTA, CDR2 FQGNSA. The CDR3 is CASSLGLAIGTGELFF. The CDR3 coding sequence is TGTGCCAGCAGCTTGGGCCTAGCGATCGGCACCGGGGAGCTGTTTTTT.

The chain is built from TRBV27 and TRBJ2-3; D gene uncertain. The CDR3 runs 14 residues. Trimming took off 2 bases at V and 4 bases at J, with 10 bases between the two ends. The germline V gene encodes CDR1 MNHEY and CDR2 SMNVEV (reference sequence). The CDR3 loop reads CASSLVVPPDTQYF. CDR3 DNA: TGTGCCAGCAGTTTAGTCGTCCCACCAGATACGCAGTATTTT.

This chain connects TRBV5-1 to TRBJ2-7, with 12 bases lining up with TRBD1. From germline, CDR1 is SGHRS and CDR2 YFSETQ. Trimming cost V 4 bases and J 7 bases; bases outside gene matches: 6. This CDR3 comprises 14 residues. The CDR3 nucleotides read TGCGCCAGCAGCCTGAGGGACAGGGGGCAGGAGCAGTACTTC. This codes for CASSLRDRGQEQYF.

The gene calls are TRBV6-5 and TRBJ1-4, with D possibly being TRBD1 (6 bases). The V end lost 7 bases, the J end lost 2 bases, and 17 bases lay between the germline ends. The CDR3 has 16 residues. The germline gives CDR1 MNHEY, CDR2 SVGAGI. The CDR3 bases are TGTGCCAGCACCCACTTACGCAGGGGCACTAATGAAAAACTGTTTTTT. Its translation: CASTHLRRGTNEKLFF.

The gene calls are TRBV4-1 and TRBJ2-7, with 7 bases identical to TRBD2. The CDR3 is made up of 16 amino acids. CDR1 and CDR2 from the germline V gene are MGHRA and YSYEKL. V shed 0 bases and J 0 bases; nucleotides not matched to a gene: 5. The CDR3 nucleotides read TGCGCCAGCAGCCAAGAGAGGCGGGGGAGCTCCTACGAGCAGTACTTC. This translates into CASSQERRGSSYEQYF.

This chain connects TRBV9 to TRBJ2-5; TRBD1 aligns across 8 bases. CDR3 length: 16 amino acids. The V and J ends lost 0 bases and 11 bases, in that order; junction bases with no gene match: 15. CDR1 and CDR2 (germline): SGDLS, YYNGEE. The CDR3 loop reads CASSVGGQASTREQYF. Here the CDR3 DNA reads TGTGCCAGCAGCGTAGGGGGACAGGCCTCTACGAGGGAGCAGTACTTC.

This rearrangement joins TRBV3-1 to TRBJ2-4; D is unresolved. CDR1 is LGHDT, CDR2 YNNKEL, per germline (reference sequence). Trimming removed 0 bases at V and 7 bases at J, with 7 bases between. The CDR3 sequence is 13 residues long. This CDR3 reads CASSQDLPNIQYF. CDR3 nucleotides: TGTGCCAGCAGCCAAGATCTGCCGAACATTCAGTACTTC.

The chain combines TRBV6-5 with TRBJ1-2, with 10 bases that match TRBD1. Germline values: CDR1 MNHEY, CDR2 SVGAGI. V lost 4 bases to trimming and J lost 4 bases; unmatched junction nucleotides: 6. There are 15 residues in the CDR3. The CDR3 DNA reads TGTGCCAGCAGTTCCGGGACAGGGGTAGCCTATGGCTACACCTTC. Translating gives CASSSGTGVAYGYTF.

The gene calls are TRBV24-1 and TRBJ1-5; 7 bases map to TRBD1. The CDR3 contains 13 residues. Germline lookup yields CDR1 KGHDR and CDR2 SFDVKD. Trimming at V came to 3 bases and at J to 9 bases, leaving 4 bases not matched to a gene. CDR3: CATSDDNRGPQHF. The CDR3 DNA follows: TGTGCCACCAGTGATGATAACAGGGGGCCCCAGCATTTT.

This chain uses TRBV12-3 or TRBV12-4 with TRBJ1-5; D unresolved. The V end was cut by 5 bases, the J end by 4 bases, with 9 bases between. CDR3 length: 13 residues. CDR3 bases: TGTGCCAGCAGTACGCAGGCTAATCAGCCCCAGCATTTT. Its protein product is CASSTQANQPQHF.

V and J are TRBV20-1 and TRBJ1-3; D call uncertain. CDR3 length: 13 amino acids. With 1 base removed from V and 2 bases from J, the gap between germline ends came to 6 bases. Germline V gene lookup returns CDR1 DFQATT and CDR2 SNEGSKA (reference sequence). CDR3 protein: CSARVGTGNTIYF. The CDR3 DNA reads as TGCAGTGCTAGAGTGGGAACTGGAAACACCATATATTTT.

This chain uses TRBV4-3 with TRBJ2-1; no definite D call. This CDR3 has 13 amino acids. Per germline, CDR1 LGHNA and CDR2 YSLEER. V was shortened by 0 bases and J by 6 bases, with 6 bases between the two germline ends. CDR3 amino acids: CASSQDSTNEQFF. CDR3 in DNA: TGCGCCAGCAGCCAAGATTCCACCAATGAGCAGTTCTTC.

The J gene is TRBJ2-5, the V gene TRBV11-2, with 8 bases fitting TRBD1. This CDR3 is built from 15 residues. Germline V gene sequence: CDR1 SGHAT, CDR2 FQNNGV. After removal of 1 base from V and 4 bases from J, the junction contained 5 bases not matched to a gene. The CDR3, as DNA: TGTGCCAGCAGCTTAGGACAGGGGAAAGGAGAGACCCAGTACTTC. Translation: CASSLGQGKGETQYF. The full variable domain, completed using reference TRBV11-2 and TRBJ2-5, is EAGVAQSPRYKIIEKRQSVAFWCNPISGHATLYWYQQILGQGPKLLIQFQNNGVVDDSQLPKDRFSAERLKGVDSTLKIQPAKLEDSAVYLCASSLGQGKGETQYFGPGTRLLVL.

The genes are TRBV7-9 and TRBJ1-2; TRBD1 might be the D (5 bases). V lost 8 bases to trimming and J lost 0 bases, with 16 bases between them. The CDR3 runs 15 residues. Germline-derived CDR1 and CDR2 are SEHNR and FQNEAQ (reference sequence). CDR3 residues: CASQREGRTNYGYTF. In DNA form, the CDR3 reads TGTGCCAGCCAAAGGGAGGGGAGGACTAACTATGGCTACACCTTC.

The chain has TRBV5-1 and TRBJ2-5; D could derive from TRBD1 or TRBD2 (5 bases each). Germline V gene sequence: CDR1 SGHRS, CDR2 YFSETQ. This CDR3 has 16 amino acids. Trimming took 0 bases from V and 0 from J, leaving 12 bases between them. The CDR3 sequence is CASSLAGTSYQETQYF. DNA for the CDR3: TGCGCCAGCAGCTTGGCCGGGACCTCGTACCAAGAGACCCAGTACTTC.

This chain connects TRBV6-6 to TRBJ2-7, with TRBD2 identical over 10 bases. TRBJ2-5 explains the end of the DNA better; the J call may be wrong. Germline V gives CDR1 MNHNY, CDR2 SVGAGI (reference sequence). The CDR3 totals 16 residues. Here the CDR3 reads CASSYSSSGRQETQYF. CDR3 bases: TGTGCCAGCAGTTACTCGTCTAGCGGGAGACAAGAGACCCAGTACTTC.

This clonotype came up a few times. The CDR3 protein is CASSSGQEVETQYF. CDR3 DNA sequence: TGTGCCAGCAGTTCGGGACAGGAGGTGGAGACCCAGTACTTC. The V and J genes are TRBV27 and TRBJ2-5, with 8 positions matching TRBD1. Per the germline V gene, CDR1 is MNHEY and CDR2 is SMNVEV (reference sequence). The CDR3 contains 14 residues. Trimming at V came to 4 bases and at J to 5 bases, leaving 6 bases not matched to a gene.

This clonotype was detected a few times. This CDR3 is CASSWGQRGEKLFF. The CDR3 DNA follows: TGCGCCAGCAGCTGGGGACAGCGAGGTGAAAAACTGTTTTTT. The chain carries TRBV5-1 and TRBJ1-4, with 7 positions matching TRBD1. Germline V CDR1 and CDR2: SGHRS, YFSETQ. The CDR3 length is 14 residues. Trimming removed 3 bases from V and 7 bases from J; junction bases left unmatched: 6.

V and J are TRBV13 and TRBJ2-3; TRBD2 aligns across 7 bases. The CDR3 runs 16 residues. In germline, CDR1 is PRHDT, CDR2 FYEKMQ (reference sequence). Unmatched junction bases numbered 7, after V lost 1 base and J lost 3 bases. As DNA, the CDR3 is TGTGCCAGCAGCTTAGAACGCGGGAGTAAAACAGATACGCAGTATTTT. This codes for CASSLERGSKTDTQYF.

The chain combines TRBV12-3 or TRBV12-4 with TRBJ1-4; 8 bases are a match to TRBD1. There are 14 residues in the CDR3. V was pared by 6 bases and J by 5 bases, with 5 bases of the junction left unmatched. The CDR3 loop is CASRPGTGNEKLFF. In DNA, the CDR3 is TGTGCCAGCAGGCCCGGGACAGGCAATGAAAAACTGTTTTTT.

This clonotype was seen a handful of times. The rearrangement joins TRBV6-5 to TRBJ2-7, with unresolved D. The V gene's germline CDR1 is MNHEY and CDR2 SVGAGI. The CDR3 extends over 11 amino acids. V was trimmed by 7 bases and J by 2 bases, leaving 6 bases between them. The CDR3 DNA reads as TGTGCCAGCACAGCACCCTACGAGCAGTACTTC. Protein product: CASTAPYEQYF.

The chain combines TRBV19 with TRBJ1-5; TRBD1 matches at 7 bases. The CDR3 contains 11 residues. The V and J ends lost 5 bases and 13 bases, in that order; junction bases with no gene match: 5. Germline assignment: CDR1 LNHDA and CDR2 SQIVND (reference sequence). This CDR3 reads CASSEGTVQHF. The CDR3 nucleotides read TGTGCCAGTAGTGAGGGGACAGTACAGCATTTT. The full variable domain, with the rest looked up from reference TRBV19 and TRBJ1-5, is DGGITQSPKYLFRKEGQNVTLSCEQNLNHDAMYWYRQDPGQGLRLIYYSQIVNDFQKGDIAEGYSVSREKKESFPLTVTSAQKNPTAFYLCASSEGTVQHFGDGTRLSIL.

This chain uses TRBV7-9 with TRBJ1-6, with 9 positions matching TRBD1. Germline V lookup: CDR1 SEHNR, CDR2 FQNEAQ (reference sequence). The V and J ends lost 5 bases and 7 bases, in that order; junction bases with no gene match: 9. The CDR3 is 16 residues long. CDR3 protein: CASSTEGQGWNSPLHF. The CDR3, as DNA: TGTGCCAGCAGCACCGAGGGACAGGGATGGAATTCACCCCTCCACTTT.

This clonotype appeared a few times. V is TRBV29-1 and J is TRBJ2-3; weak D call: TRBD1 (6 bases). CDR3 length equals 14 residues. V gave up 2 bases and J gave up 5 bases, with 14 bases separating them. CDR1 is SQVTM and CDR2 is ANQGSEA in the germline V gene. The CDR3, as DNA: TGCAGCGTTGAAATGGCAGGGGAACGAGATACGCAGTATTTT. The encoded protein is CSVEMAGERDTQYF.